The present entry profiles one TCR beta chain with its context. Germline trimming cut 9 bases from V and 7 bases from J; bases unmatched to any gene: 11. Germline CDR1 and CDR2: LNHDA and SQIVND (reference sequence). The CDR3 length is 16 residues. In building TCR beta libraries, iRepertoire HTBI primers were used together with Arm-PCR of CDR3 regions. Original handling: Overall, samples carried some 67 TRBV and approximately 14 TRBJ segments. Each CDR3 protein gets one entry after TCRdb re-called the multiplex PCR reads with MiXCR. V and J calls and clone size were set by TCRdb, not the authors. The sample has 400,000 to 450,000 distinct CDR3 sequences, around 15% seen once. Indicated time point: newly diagnosed GD, antithyroid drugs for less than 3 months. The TCR library was made from RNA extracted from PBMCs. All patients originated from an endocrinology department located in Xi'an, China. This entry comes from a study of regulatory T cells in long-lasting Graves disease.

These same records also appear under a second study, on T cells in Graves' hyperthyroidism and ophthalmopathy. This second study notes: It was considered stable Graves' hyperthyroidism when ophthalmopathy did not progress within 18 months. Primed by the HTBI set, a first-round RT-PCR was run on the TCR CDR3.

The origin of this receptor is a woman between 25 and 40 years old with Graves disease. The chain couples TRBV19 to TRBJ2-1; 14 positions match TRBD2. Sequencing used peripheral blood mononuclear cells (PBMCs), obtained at new diagnosis, from a patient treated with antithyroid drugs. CDR3 sequence reads: CASGTSGRGGGNEQFF. Here the CDR3 DNA reads TGTGCCAGCGGGACTAGCGGGAGAGGGGGCGGGAATGAGCAGTTCTTC. Combining the CDR3 with reference TRBV19 and TRBJ2-1 gives the whole variable domain DGGITQSPKYLFRKEGQNVTLSCEQNLNHDAMYWYRQDPGQGLRLIYYSQIVNDFQKGDIAEGYSVSREKKESFPLTVTSAQKNPTAFYLCASGTSGRGGGNEQFFGPGTRLTVL.